The entry below describes one TCR beta chain. What it binds is not known. These data are taken from a study of cytomegalovirus exposure and HLA in healthy donors. Study context: From HLA-typed donors, an early data release held tens of millions of unique TCRs. General study points: The only immune exposure information that was available was CMV serostatus. A list of 150 to 200 TCR beta chains associated with cytomegalovirus was given.

It was with 60 Vbeta and 13 Jbeta primers that the PCR ran. As handled by the study authors: It was a later analysis that counted roughly 80 million unique TCR beta chains, of which some 9.9 million were shared. Libraries were prepared by immunoSEQ multiplex PCR; TCRdb keeps only in-frame clonotypes and omits some of them. V, J and clone size derive from that table, while D and trimming were established from the DNA sequence. The sample lists 140,000 to 150,000 clones, 9.7% seen once, with 1.8% in the top ten. With V trimmed by 6 bases and J by 3 bases, 3 bases remained unmatched. CDR1 SGDLS and CDR2 YYNGEE come from the germline V gene. The length of the CDR3 is 15 residues.

The rearrangement joins TRBV9 to TRBJ2-2, with TRBD2 matching over 12 bases. What was sequenced was PBMCs. The TCR comes from a man aged 50 or older in good health and CMV-seronegative. CDR3 DNA sequence: TGTGCCAGCAATCTAGCGGGGGGGGACACCGGGGAGCTGTTTTTT. This translates into CASNLAGGDTGELFF.